This TCR beta chain is drawn from a study of cytotoxic CD8 clonotypes in ibrutinib-treated CLL. This clone showed up just a few times. TCRdb keeps only in-frame clones here, not all; method: immunoSEQ multiplex PCR. This repertoire shows about 200,000 clones, 72% found once; its top ten account for 13%. Per the germline V gene, CDR1 is LGHNA and CDR2 is YSLEER. The CDR3 loop spans 13 amino acids. The V end was cut by 0 bases, the J end by 12 bases, with 11 bases between. The sequencing used PBMCs, collected after 24 months of ibrutinib treatment. The chain has TRBV4-3 and TRBJ1-4; D is unresolved. The TCR comes from a human donor with chronic lymphocytic leukemia. CDR3 sequence: CASSQDALRELFF. DNA for the CDR3: TGCGCCAGCAGCCAAGATGCTCTAAGGGAACTGTTTTTT.